This note documents a single T cell receptor (beta chain) sequence. This clone was counted at least ten times. It has no known antigen specificity. Qualities for individual bases were not recorded, and no much larger clone is one base off. CDR1 and CDR2 are drawn from the germline V gene: SGHRS, YFSETQ. Trimming leaves V shorter by 8 bases and J shorter by 4 bases, with the junction holding 5 bases beyond the gene matches. The CDR3 starts with the cysteine, ends with the phenylalanine, and has 14 residues. This entry keeps only the CDR3 DNA: 42 bases, framed from base 1. The sample belongs to a study of cytomegalovirus exposure and HLA in healthy donors (dated by TCRdb to the late 2010s). Turning to the overall study: The 550 to 750 repertoires of the first cohort and the 95 to 150 validation repertoires were produced on the same platform, according to a later analysis. The aim of the study was to test whether cataloging public T cell receptors could identify signatures of past pathogen exposure. In addition to the first cohort of approximately 670 subjects, a separate validation cohort of approximately 120 different subjects was used. The study combined high-throughput TCR immunosequencing, statistical association of individual TCRs with disease status, and machine learning to predict cytomegalovirus infection status.

The study at large found these results: The study gave a list of 150 to 200 TCR beta chains associated with cytomegalovirus. Cytomegalovirus status was reported to be diagnosed by the classifier with high specificity and sensitivity in both the original and validation cohorts. Three of the identified cytomegalovirus-associated TCR beta chains were confirmed in vitro to be specific for cytomegalovirus antigens. A later analysis lacked HLA typing for the validation cohort, so it scored co-occurrence in that cohort across all 120 repertoires. While some public TCRs were present in many individuals, most TCR sequences turned up only very rarely across donors. In a later analysis, TCRs clustered in the first cohort were found to also tend to co-occur in the approximately 120 validation repertoires, with about 93% of cluster scores above 0. It was suggested by the authors that the approach could potentially be generalized to other disease states and immunological phenotypes.

The receptor library was made with the immunoSEQ multiplex PCR assay. The original pipeline was this. A statistical classification framework was built for diagnosing cytomegalovirus status from the catalog of TCR beta chain sequences. In TCRdb, the immuneACCESS table is reduced to in-frame sequences with V and J assigned. These tables do not hold every clone; where another copy was compared, an unresolved V gene accounts for under half, and the others remain unexplained. V, J and clone size reflect that table, while D and trimming were determined from the DNA. The sample table shows 240,000 or so clones, and 70% to 90% are seen once. The top ten hold 0.95% to 1.5% of the sample. Separate from the approximately 700-subject first cohort, the validation cohort of roughly 110 subjects was the group to which the donors belonged.

The sequence was collected from a woman aged 25 to 39 in good health and CMV-seropositive. The rearranged chain carries TRBV5-1 and TRBJ2-1, and 11 bases in between align with TRBD2. The sample was PBMCs. CDR3 reads: CASTGTSGYNEQFF. The sequenced DNA: TGCGCCAGTACCGGGACTAGCGGTTACAATGAGCAGTTCTTC.